Listed here are 9 T cell receptor beta chains from one sample, sequenced in a study of post-analysis software for immune sequencing data. Their antigen targets remain unknown. Unique molecular identifiers had been added to the TCR beta cDNA libraries. TCRdb independently ran MiXCR on the PCR reads; one entry per CDR3 protein. The data show around 440,000 distinct CDR3 sequences, over 35% seen once. Study-level points and caveats: Roughly five TRBV segments appeared more often in patients than in controls, and TRBV5-6, TRBV5-1 and TRBV20-1 were among these.

Specimen: blood. Source of these receptors: a girl aged 5 to 17 with multiple sclerosis.

This clonotype was counted between two and nine times. V usage is TRBV5-6 and J usage is TRBJ1-2, with a tentative D call TRBD1 (5 bases). The CDR3 extends over 15 amino acids. CDR1 is SGHDT, CDR2 YYEEEE, per germline. V gave up 2 bases and J gave up 7 bases, with 18 bases separating them. The CDR3 spells CASSLVRQPAGGYTF. The CDR3 DNA reads TGTGCCAGCAGCTTAGTGAGACAGCCTGCGGGTGGCTACACCTTC.

This clonotype occurred a few times. The rearrangement joins TRBV20-1 to TRBJ1-2; 9 nucleotides match TRBD1. V shed 4 bases, J shed 7 bases, and the junction held 7 bases outside the gene matches. Germline V gene data show CDR1 as DFQATT and CDR2 as SNEGSKA (reference sequence). The CDR3 is 13 residues long. The CDR3 region is CSAMGDRVGGYTF. CDR3 DNA sequence: TGCAGTGCTATGGGGGACAGGGTTGGTGGCTACACCTTC.

The rearrangement uses TRBV7-2 and TRBJ2-7; D is possibly TRBD1 (6 bases). From germline, CDR1 is SGHTA and CDR2 FQGNSA. This CDR3 is built from 15 residues. Deletions cut 0 bases from V and 4 bases from J, with 13 bases between. The CDR3 DNA follows: TGTGCCAGCAGCTTAGCGCAGGGGTGGACATACGAGCAGTACTTC. Protein product: CASSLAQGWTYEQYF.

V usage is TRBV7-9 and J usage is TRBJ2-7; 7 bases are a match to TRBD1. This CDR3 contains 14 residues. Germline V lookup: CDR1 SEHNR, CDR2 FQNEAQ (reference sequence). J was trimmed by 2 bases and V by 6 bases; bases with no gene match: 7. The CDR3 coding sequence is TGTGCCAGCAGTTCCACAGGGGAACCCTACGAGCAGTACTTC. Amino acids: CASSSTGEPYEQYF.

V usage is TRBV28 and J usage is TRBJ2-7, with 9 bases matching TRBD1. This CDR3 has 16 amino acids. V trimming: 7 bases; J trimming: 1 base; junction bases outside the gene matches: 11. The V gene's germline CDR1 is MDHEN and CDR2 SYDVKM. CDR3 protein: CASILAGQGASYEQYF. The CDR3 DNA is TGTGCCAGCATCCTCGCGGGACAGGGCGCGTCCTACGAGCAGTACTTC. The full variable domain, in which reference TRBV28 and TRBJ2-7 provide the parts outside the CDR3, is DVKVTQSSRYLVKRTGEKVFLECVQDMDHENMFWYRQDPGLGLRLIYFSYDVKMKEKGDIPEGYSVSREKKERFSLILESASTNQTSMYLCASILAGQGASYEQYFGPGTRLTVT.

The V call is TRBV5-1, the J call TRBJ2-1, with D possibly called TRBD1 or TRBD2 (5 bases each). Germline V gene data show CDR1 as SGHRS and CDR2 as YFSETQ. This CDR3 contains 15 residues. Trimming removed 1 base from V and 5 bases from J, with 13 bases in between. The CDR3 DNA sequence: TGCGCCAGCAGCTTGTCCGGACACGGGGACAATGAGCAGTTCTTC. Protein product: CASSLSGHGDNEQFF.

The V and J genes are TRBV7-9 and TRBJ1-4; 9 nucleotides match TRBD1. The V segment lost 6 bases and the J segment 5 bases; nucleotides outside the gene matches: 1. In germline, CDR1 is SEHNR, CDR2 FQNEAQ (reference sequence). The CDR3 is made up of 13 amino acids. CDR3 residues: CASSDRGNEKLFF. CDR3 nucleotides: TGTGCCAGCAGTGACAGGGGGAATGAAAAACTGTTTTTT.

This clonotype has more than one count but fewer than ten. This chain joins TRBV7-2 and TRBJ1-2; TRBD1 matches 7 bases. V gave up 5 bases and J gave up 5 bases; unmatched junction bases: 8. This CDR3 contains 14 residues. Germline V CDR1 and CDR2: SGHTA, FQGNSA. CDR3 DNA sequence: TGTGCCAGCAGCCGTCCGGACAGGCGGTATGGCTACACCTTC. It yields the protein CASSRPDRRYGYTF.

This clonotype was picked up a small number of times. The rearrangement joins TRBV27 to TRBJ2-7; D is perhaps TRBD1 (6 bases). Germline CDR1 reads MNHEY; CDR2 reads SMNVEV (reference sequence). V lost 0 bases, J lost 6 bases, and 12 bases lay in between. The CDR3 has 14 residues. The CDR3 reads CASSLSGAGAEQYF. CDR3 nucleotide sequence: TGTGCCAGCAGTTTATCGGGGGCTGGGGCCGAGCAGTACTTC.